This T cell receptor beta chain is from a study of T-cell memory formation after mild COVID-19. Study-wide background: TCR clusters were mostly confined to one donor each. Study conclusions and caveats: Contracting CD8+ clones were enriched in EMRA, CD4+ mainly in CM and EM.

TCR alpha and TCR beta cDNA libraries with sample barcodes and UMIs came from 5'RACE using constant-segment primers. MiXCR, run by TCRdb on the 5' RACE reads, gives a single entry per CDR3 protein. The sample has hundreds of thousands of distinct CDR3 sequences; approximately 14% are singletons. The CDR3 is made up of 16 amino acids. Germline loops: CDR1 SGHAT, CDR2 FQNNGV. V lost 2 bases to trimming and J lost 0 bases, with 12 bases between them. This clonotype occurred a few times. As yet, its antigen is unknown. This sequence joins TRBV11-2 and TRBJ2-3, with TRBD2 as a possible D gene (6 bases). Material: PBMCs or a T cell subset sorted from them (not recorded which). The receptor comes from a man younger than 35 who had mild COVID-19 (a few samples of this study predate the infection). Cell type and time point are not known. This CDR3 reads CASSLTGAGSTDTQYF. The CDR3 DNA sequence: TGTGCCAGCAGCTTAACCGGGGCGGGGAGCACAGATACGCAGTATTTT.